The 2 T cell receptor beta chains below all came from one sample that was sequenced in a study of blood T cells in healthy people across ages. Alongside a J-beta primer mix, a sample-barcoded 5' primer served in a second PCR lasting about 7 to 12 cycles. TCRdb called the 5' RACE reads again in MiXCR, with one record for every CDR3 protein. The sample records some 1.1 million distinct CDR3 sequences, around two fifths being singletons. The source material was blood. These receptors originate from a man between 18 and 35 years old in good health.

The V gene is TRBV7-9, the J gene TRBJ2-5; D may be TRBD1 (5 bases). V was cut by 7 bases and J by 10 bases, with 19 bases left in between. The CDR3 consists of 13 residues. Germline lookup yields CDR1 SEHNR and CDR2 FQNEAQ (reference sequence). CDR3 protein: CASTKTLRGNQYF. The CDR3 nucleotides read TGTGCCAGCACCAAGACTCTTAGGGGCAACCAGTACTTC.

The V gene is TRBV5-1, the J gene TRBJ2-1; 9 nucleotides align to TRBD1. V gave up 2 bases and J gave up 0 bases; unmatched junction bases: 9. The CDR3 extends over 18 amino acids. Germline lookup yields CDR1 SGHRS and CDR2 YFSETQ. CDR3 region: CASSLKPGQGSSYNEQFF. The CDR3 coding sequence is TGCGCCAGCAGCTTAAAACCGGGACAGGGAAGCTCCTACAATGAGCAGTTCTTC.